This entry lists 14 T cell receptor beta chains sequenced from one sample in a study of Tregs in tolerant kidney transplant recipients (dated by TCRdb to the late 2010s). Libraries were prepared through the immunoSEQ multiplex PCR assay. TCRdb retrieved this table from immuneACCESS and kept in-frame rearrangements only. Not all clones are present; in checked studies, unresolved V genes account for under half, and no reason is known for the remainder. The sample profile shows about 100,000 clones; 80% to 95% of them were found once. The ten largest make up around 1.6% of the sample. The transplants used related donors with nonmyeloablative bone marrow transplantation, and mixed chimerism in the human trials was transient. Sequenced here: CD4+ T cells from blood (PBMCs), sampled 12 months after the transplant. These receptors originate from a human patient who received a combined kidney and bone marrow transplant. Once a transplant has taken place, some T cells may be donor derived.

The chain recombines TRBV7-2 with TRBJ2-3; TRBD2 agrees at 11 bases. V lost 3 bases to trimming and J lost 2 bases; unmatched junction nucleotides: 10. The length of the CDR3 is 18 residues. Germline V gene lookup returns CDR1 SGHTA and CDR2 FQGNSA. This chain's CDR3 is CASSFPSASGGFTDTQYF. DNA of the CDR3: TGTGCCAGCAGCTTTCCCTCGGCTAGCGGGGGGTTCACAGATACGCAGTATTTT.

With regard to this clone: Other DNA sequences in this specimen translate into the identical CDR3. This CDR3 reads CASSPGGEQFF. The CDR3 DNA reads as TGTGCCAGCAGCCCCGGAGGGGAGCAGTTCTTC. The chain is built from TRBV9 and TRBJ2-1; possible D gene TRBD2, 6 bases. This CDR3 has 11 residues. V lost 4 bases and J lost 10, with 9 bases in between. Germline CDR1 and CDR2: SGDLS and YYNGEE.

Here the CDR3 reads CATTSALYNEQFF. CDR3 in DNA: TGTGCCACGACTAGCGCGCTTTACAATGAGCAGTTCTTC. The V call is TRBV2, the J call TRBJ2-1; 8 bases align to TRBD2. V lost 10 bases to trimming and J lost 4 bases; unmatched junction nucleotides: 6. This CDR3 comprises 13 residues. CDR1 SNHLY and CDR2 FYNNEI come from the germline V gene.

The rearrangement joins TRBV11-3 to TRBJ2-5, with 12 bases that match TRBD2. Matching the DNA end better, TRBJ2-7 makes the J call doubtful. The CDR3 runs to 14 residues. Germline V gives CDR1 SGHNT, CDR2 YENEEA. CDR3 in amino acids: CASKTSGSSYEQYF. The CDR3 nucleotides read TGTGCCAGCAAGACTAGCGGGAGCTCTTACGAGCAGTACTTC.

V and J are TRBV7-9 and TRBJ2-5; 10 bases are shared with TRBD2. Trimming cost V 5 bases and J 4 bases; bases outside gene matches: 4. This CDR3 has 14 residues. Germline CDR1 reads SEHNR; CDR2 reads FQNEAQ (reference sequence). The CDR3 protein is CASSARTSGETQYF. The CDR3 region has the DNA TGTGCCAGCAGCGCACGGACTAGCGGAGAGACCCAGTACTTC.

V and J are TRBV29-1 and TRBJ2-3; D remains unclear. Trimming removed 4 bases at V and 1 base at J, with 6 bases between. The CDR3 is 12 residues long. Germline CDR1 and CDR2: SQVTM and ANQGSEA. The CDR3 bases are TGCAGCGTTGCGCAGGGCACAGATACGCAGTATTTT. It encodes CSVAQGTDTQYF.

The chain combines TRBV5-5 with TRBJ1-1; 8 positions agree with TRBD1. Germline V gives CDR1 SGHKS, CDR2 YYEKEE (reference sequence). The CDR3 extends over 13 amino acids. The junction had 6 bases not matched to a gene; V was cut back by 7 bases and J by 4 bases. CDR3 amino acids: CASRQGAVTEAFF. DNA for the CDR3: TGTGCCAGCCGGCAGGGGGCGGTCACTGAAGCTTTCTTT.

V is TRBV5-1 and J is TRBJ2-7; 7 bases line up with TRBD2. This CDR3 contains 15 residues. Unmatched junction bases numbered 10, after V lost 3 bases and J lost 4 bases. Germline V gene sequence: CDR1 SGHRS, CDR2 YFSETQ. The CDR3, as DNA: TGCGCCAGCAGCTCCATGGGGGGGGTCCCTTACGAGCAGTACTTC. This encodes CASSSMGGVPYEQYF.

CDR3 nucleotide sequence: TGCGCCAGCAGCCAAGGGACAGGGCCAACCTATGGCTACACCTTC. Amino acid sequence: CASSQGTGPTYGYTF. The chain uses TRBV4-1 and TRBJ1-2; 8 bases map to TRBD1. The V segment lost 1 base and the J segment 4 bases; nucleotides outside the gene matches: 5. The CDR3 sequence is 15 residues long. Germline CDR1 MGHRA, CDR2 YSYEKL.

This chain connects TRBV7-2 to TRBJ2-5; 8 nucleotides align to TRBD2. Germline V gives CDR1 SGHTA, CDR2 FQGNSA. J gave up 4 bases and V 1 base, and 14 bases lay outside the gene matches. The CDR3 is made up of 18 amino acids. Written as DNA, the CDR3 is TGTGCCAGCAGCTTAGTACTTGCGGCGGGGGGAACCATAGAGACCCAGTACTTC. Protein product: CASSLVLAAGGTIETQYF.

DNA for the CDR3: TGTGCCAGCAGCTTTGGGCTTTACACTGAAGCTTTCTTT. Protein product: CASSFGLYTEAFF. The chain has TRBV11-3 and TRBJ1-1; no definite D call. CDR3 length equals 13 residues. Germline V gene lookup returns CDR1 SGHNT and CDR2 YENEEA. The ends were cut back, 3 bases at V and 3 bases at J, with 8 bases in the middle.

The gene calls are TRBV9 and TRBJ1-3; 9 bases line up with TRBD1. Per germline, CDR1 SGDLS and CDR2 YYNGEE. This CDR3 region has 20 residues. V lost 3 bases to trimming and J lost 0 bases; unmatched junction nucleotides: 16. The CDR3 region has the DNA TGTGCCAGCAGCGCCCAGCCTCCCGGGACAGGGATCGGCTCTGGAAACACCATATATTTT. Protein: CASSAQPPGTGIGSGNTIYF.

The chain couples TRBV5-1 to TRBJ2-3; TRBD2 matches at 12 bases. This CDR3 has 17 amino acids. Germline assignment: CDR1 SGHRS and CDR2 YFSETQ. V lost 0 bases to trimming and J lost 5 bases; unmatched junction nucleotides: 7. This chain's CDR3 is CASSLVSSGRAGDTQYF. DNA for the CDR3: TGCGCCAGCAGCTTGGTCTCTAGCGGGAGGGCAGGAGATACGCAGTATTTT.

The chain links TRBV7-9 to TRBJ2-1, with 12 nucleotides matching TRBD2. This CDR3 region has 15 residues. Germline V gives CDR1 SEHNR, CDR2 FQNEAQ (reference sequence). V shed 5 bases, J shed 5 bases, and the junction held 4 bases outside the gene matches. In DNA, the CDR3 is TGTGCCAGCAGCCAACTAGCGGGAGGAGACAATGAGCAGTTCTTC. It specifies CASSQLAGGDNEQFF. The full variable domain, rest sourced from reference TRBV7-9 and TRBJ2-1, is DTGVSQNPRHKITKRGQNVTFRCDPISEHNRLYWYRQTLGQGPEFLTYFQNEAQLEKSRLLSDRFSAERPKGSFSTLEIQRTEQGDSAMYLCASSQLAGGDNEQFFGPGTRLTVL.